The 19 T cell receptor beta chains below were found in one sample sequenced in a study of cytomegalovirus exposure and HLA in healthy donors (dated by TCRdb to 2016 to 2017). Library preparation was by the immunoSEQ multiplex PCR assay. A mixture of 60 forward primers for TCR Vbeta segments and 13 reverse primers for TCR Jbeta segments was used in the multiplex PCR. Sourced from immuneACCESS, this table was stored by TCRdb with only in-frame sequences that have V and J called. A share of the clones is absent; for the studies checked, an unresolved V gene accounts for under half, and the remainder has no known explanation. The table for this sample lists tens of thousands of clones; about 73% of them were counted only once. The top ten hold less than 4.5% of the sample. Source material: PBMCs. All receptors derive from a man in his forties or fifties in good health and CMV-seronegative.

The V call is TRBV6-4, the J call TRBJ1-5, with D uncertain. Trimming shortened V by 0 bases and J by 6 bases, and 3 bases separated the two germline ends. The V gene's germline CDR1 is MRHNA and CDR2 SNTAGT. This CDR3 contains 12 residues. CDR3 in amino acids: CASSDSSQPQHF. CDR3 DNA: TGTGCCAGCAGTGACTCCAGTCAGCCCCAGCATTTT.

V is TRBV7-6 and J is TRBJ1-4; 7 bases agree with TRBD1. With 2 bases clipped from V and 8 bases from J, the junction kept 8 bases outside the gene matches. The CDR3 contains 15 residues. CDR1 is SGHVS, CDR2 FNYEAQ, per germline. CDR3 in amino acids: CASSLMAGGAEKLFF. The CDR3 region has the DNA TGTGCCAGCAGCTTAATGGCAGGGGGTGCCGAAAAACTGTTTTTT.

Only a few counts were recorded for this clone. This chain links TRBV23-1 with TRBJ2-4; a weak D match, TRBD2 (5 bases). TRBV23-1 is given ORF status, its function remaining uncertain. This CDR3 is 17 amino acids long. The ends were cut back, 3 bases at V and 0 bases at J, with 15 bases in the middle. CDR3 coding DNA: TGCGCCAGCAGTCATTTCCCCTTCGGACTAGCCAAAAACATTCAGTACTTC. Residues: CASSHFPFGLAKNIQYF.

This chain joins TRBV15 and TRBJ2-5; D perhaps matches TRBD1 (6 bases). The DNA end lines up better with TRBJ2-7; the J call may be wrong. The CDR3 sequence is 16 residues long. CDR1 LNHNV and CDR2 YYDKDF come from the germline V gene (reference sequence). The CDR3 DNA reads as TGTGCCACCAGCAGAGATAAAGGACAGCAGACCTACGAGCAGTACTTC. Translation: CATSRDKGQQTYEQYF.

In its sample, this clone was seen a few times. The V gene is TRBV5-6, the J gene TRBJ1-1; 9 nucleotides agree with TRBD1. This CDR3 comprises 14 residues. Germline CDR1 reads SGHDT; CDR2 reads YYEEEE. The V gene end was trimmed by 3 bases and the J gene end by 4 bases; junction bases not matched to a gene: 4. In DNA form, the CDR3 reads TGTGCCAGCAGCTGGGGACAGGGCGGCACTGAAGCTTTCTTT. The encoded protein is CASSWGQGGTEAFF.

V is TRBV4-3 and J is TRBJ2-1; 7 nucleotides match TRBD2. V shed 1 base and J 4 bases; nucleotides not matched to a gene: 4. The CDR3 is made up of 15 amino acids. Germline CDR1 and CDR2: LGHNA and YSLEER. The CDR3 here is CASSQAAGSYNEQFF. The CDR3 region has the DNA TGCGCCAGCAGCCAAGCAGCGGGATCATACAATGAGCAGTTCTTC.

The chain links TRBV7-8 to TRBJ1-2; D is possibly TRBD1 (6 bases). V was shortened by 3 bases and J by 4 bases, with 12 bases between the two germline ends. Germline V gene sequence: CDR1 SGHVS, CDR2 FQNEAQ. The CDR3 totals 14 residues. The CDR3, as DNA: TGTGCCAGCAGCTTCGGGGGGCAGGGCTATGGCTACACCTTC. Protein product: CASSFGGQGYGYTF.

The chain uses TRBV15 and TRBJ2-4; 10 bases are a match to TRBD1. Germline CDR1 reads LNHNV; CDR2 reads YYDKDF (reference sequence). The CDR3 loop spans 15 amino acids. The J segment lost 6 bases and the V segment lost 2 bases, leaving 4 bases of the junction unmatched. The CDR3 sequence is CATSRIGQGVNIQYF. Written as DNA, the CDR3 is TGTGCCACCAGCAGAATTGGACAGGGGGTAAACATTCAGTACTTC.

V usage is TRBV9 and J usage is TRBJ2-1; 8 positions agree with TRBD2. Trimming took 0 bases from V and 6 from J; bases not matched to a gene: 5. This CDR3 region has 15 residues. The germline V gene has CDR1 SGDLS and CDR2 YYNGEE. The CDR3 loop reads CASSVALADLNEQFF. The CDR3 nucleotides read TGTGCCAGCAGCGTAGCACTAGCGGATCTCAATGAGCAGTTCTTC.

This clone appeared once. This chain joins TRBV28 and TRBJ2-2; 7 nucleotides agree with TRBD1. Germline V gene lookup returns CDR1 MDHEN and CDR2 SYDVKM. This CDR3 has 14 amino acids. Losses at the gene ends were 3 bases for V and 7 bases for J; bases not matched to a gene: 5. The CDR3 loop reads CASSLGRTGGELFF. The DNA of the CDR3 is TGTGCCAGCAGTTTGGGAAGGACAGGCGGGGAGCTGTTTTTT.

CDR3 protein: CAISRTGNSYEQYF. The DNA of the CDR3 is TGTGCCATCAGTCGGACAGGGAATTCCTACGAGCAGTACTTC. The genes are TRBV10-3 and TRBJ2-7; 8 bases fit TRBD1. Germline V gene data show CDR1 as ENHRY and CDR2 as SYGVKD. J gave up 1 base and V 5 bases, and 4 bases lay outside the gene matches. CDR3 length equals 14 residues.

This clone has only one observation. The CDR3 sequence is CASSLGGLAGRNNEQFF. In nucleotides, the CDR3 is TGTGCCAGCAGCTTGGGGGGACTAGCGGGGCGCAACAATGAGCAGTTCTTC. The V gene is TRBV7-9, the J gene TRBJ2-1; 13 bases are a match to TRBD2. This CDR3 comprises 17 residues. Germline values: CDR1 SEHNR, CDR2 FQNEAQ (reference sequence). Trimming removed 3 bases from V and 5 bases from J; junction bases left unmatched: 7.

The chain couples TRBV27 to TRBJ1-1; the D is unclear. There are 13 residues in the CDR3. Trimming shortened V by 2 bases and J by 5 bases, and 9 bases separated the two germline ends. The germline gives CDR1 MNHEY, CDR2 SMNVEV (reference sequence). This chain's CDR3 is CASSLPGITEAFF. CDR3 in DNA: TGTGCCAGCAGTTTACCCGGGATTACTGAAGCTTTCTTT.

For this clone: Other DNA sequences in this sample translate to the same CDR3. CDR3 loop: CASRKGAGNIQYF. The CDR3 nucleotides are TGTGCCAGCAGAAAAGGGGCCGGAAACATTCAGTACTTC. J is TRBJ2-4 and V is TRBV2, with a weak D call TRBD1 (5 bases). Germline CDR1 SNHLY, CDR2 FYNNEI. V lost 6 bases and J 6 bases, leaving 12 bases between the germline ends. This CDR3 is built from 13 residues.

The chain's CDR3 is CASSLSGNPIEAQYF. The CDR3 nucleotides are TGTGCCAGCAGCCTTAGCGGGAATCCGATCGAGGCGCAGTATTTT. This chain links TRBV6-5 with TRBJ2-3; 8 bases are a match to TRBD2. The CDR3 runs to 15 residues. V dropped 6 bases and J dropped 10; count of bases not matched to a gene: 15. The germline gives CDR1 MNHEY, CDR2 SVGAGI.

This clone was detected a few times. The J gene is TRBJ2-1, the V gene TRBV7-2; 7 bases map to TRBD1. Germline CDR1 and CDR2: SGHTA and FQGNSA. J was trimmed by 10 bases and V by 5 bases; bases with no gene match: 11. This CDR3 contains 14 residues. The CDR3 region has the DNA TGTGCCAGCAGCCCACAACAGGGGTTGGGGGAGCAGTTCTTC. It codes for CASSPQQGLGEQFF.

This clone was found once. The V gene is TRBV6-5, the J gene TRBJ2-7; maybe TRBD2 (5 bases). CDR1 and CDR2 from the germline V gene are MNHEY and SVGAGI. The CDR3 runs 12 residues. V shed 2 bases and J shed 4 bases, with 6 bases lying between them. CDR3 nucleotides: TGTGCCAGCAGTTACACGGGATACGAGCAGTACTTC. It yields the protein CASSYTGYEQYF.

CDR3 sequence: CASTLLRDSSYEQYF. CDR3 coding DNA: TGTGCCAGCACCCTTCTCCGGGACAGCTCCTACGAGCAGTACTTC. This chain uses TRBV28 with TRBJ2-7; 7 positions agree with TRBD1. The germline gives CDR1 MDHEN, CDR2 SYDVKM. The CDR3 totals 15 residues. J lost 0 bases, V lost 7 bases, and 9 bases had no gene match.

This clone occurred a few times. The chain recombines TRBV18 with TRBJ1-1; maybe TRBD1 (5 bases). Germline lookup yields CDR1 KGHSH and CDR2 LQKENI. Between the trimmed V and J ends, which lost 0 bases and 11 bases, there was a span of 10 bases. CDR3 length equals 12 residues. The CDR3 DNA is TGTGCCAGCTCACCACCGCAGGGTGACGCTTTCTTT. It encodes CASSPPQGDAFF.